Each of the 26 T cell receptor beta chains below was sequenced from the same sample in a study of identifying expanded T cells in peripheral blood. TCRdb keeps only in-frame clones here, not all; method: immunoSEQ multiplex PCR. The sample has 70,000 to 100,000 clones; approximately 86% are singletons. The material sequenced was blood. These receptors came from a person aged 18 to 70 in good health.

The rearrangement uses TRBV5-6 and TRBJ2-3; possibly TRBD2 for D (6 bases). The CDR3 sequence is 13 residues long. V lost 0 bases and J lost 5, with 7 bases in between. From germline, CDR1 is SGHDT and CDR2 YYEEEE. CDR3 nucleotide sequence: TGTGCCAGCAGCTTGGAGGGAGGAGATACGCAGTATTTT. Amino acid sequence: CASSLEGGDTQYF.

This chain connects TRBV7-6 to TRBJ2-7; 7 bases map to TRBD2. Germline V gives CDR1 SGHVS, CDR2 FNYEAQ. The length of the CDR3 is 16 residues. V was pared by 1 base and J by 0 bases, with 6 bases of the junction left unmatched. CDR3 nucleotides: TGTGCCAGCAGCTTAGGTCCCGGGGGGATCTCCTACGAGCAGTACTTC. Amino acids: CASSLGPGGISYEQYF.

V usage is TRBV5-1 and J usage is TRBJ1-4, with unresolved D. Trimming cost V 2 bases and J 4 bases, with 12 bases left between them. The CDR3 runs 15 residues. The germline V gene has CDR1 SGHRS and CDR2 YFSETQ. CDR3 coding DNA: TGCGCCAGCAGCTTAATTGGTATAAGTAATGAAAAACTGTTTTTT. This sequence encodes CASSLIGISNEKLFF. Filled out from reference TRBV5-1 and TRBJ1-4, the complete variable domain reads KAGVTQTPRYLIKTRGQQVTLSCSPISGHRSVSWYQQTPGQGLQFLFEYFSETQRNKGNFPGRFSGRQFSNSRSEMNVSTLELGDSALYLCASSLIGISNEKLFFGSGTQLSVL.

The rearrangement links TRBV2 to TRBJ2-1, with D perhaps TRBD1 (5 bases). Trimming took off 7 bases at V and 3 bases at J, with 10 bases between the two ends. In germline, CDR1 is SNHLY, CDR2 FYNNEI. The CDR3 loop spans 13 amino acids. The CDR3, as DNA: TGTGCCAGCAATCGGCAGGGCTACAATGAGCAGTTCTTC. It encodes CASNRQGYNEQFF.

The genes are TRBV5-1 and TRBJ2-1, with D possibly being TRBD2 (6 bases). The CDR3 has 12 amino acids. From germline, CDR1 is SGHRS and CDR2 YFSETQ. Trimming left V 4 bases short and J 7 bases short, with 9 bases between. The CDR3: CASSMTSNEQFF. The CDR3 region has the DNA TGCGCCAGCAGCATGACTAGTAATGAGCAGTTCTTC.

The chain employs TRBV18 and TRBJ2-3; D remains ambiguous. Looked up from germline, CDR1 is KGHSH and CDR2 is LQKENI. V gave up 3 bases and J gave up 2 bases, with 9 bases separating them. The CDR3 contains 14 residues. CDR3 in DNA: TGTGCCAGCTCACCCCCCTACTCCACAGATACGCAGTATTTT. Translation gives CASSPPYSTDTQYF.

Here the CDR3 reads CASRRTGMETQYF. In DNA, the CDR3 is TGTGCCAGCAGACGGACAGGGATGGAGACCCAGTACTTC. J is TRBJ2-5 and V is TRBV27; TRBD1 aligns across 8 bases. V was pared by 6 bases and J by 5 bases, with 5 bases of the junction left unmatched. From germline, CDR1 is MNHEY and CDR2 SMNVEV (reference sequence). The CDR3 covers 13 residues.

This clone was counted between two and nine times. The chain links TRBV18 to TRBJ1-3; the D is unclear. Trimming removed 4 bases from V and 0 bases from J, with 10 bases in between. CDR1 and CDR2 (germline): KGHSH, LQKENI. The CDR3 has 15 amino acids. The CDR3 nucleotides read TGTGCCAGCTCACGGACCGGCTCCTCTGGAAACACCATATATTTT. This sequence encodes CASSRTGSSGNTIYF.

This clone was counted a few times. The V call is TRBV4-3, the J call TRBJ2-5; 9 bases are shared with TRBD2. The CDR3 has 17 residues. The V gene end was trimmed by 1 base and the J gene end by 1 base; junction bases not matched to a gene: 7. The germline V gene has CDR1 LGHNA and CDR2 YSLEER. CDR3 nucleotides: TGCGCCAGCAGCCAAGGAGCGGCGGGGGGGCCCCAAGAGACCCAGTACTTC. As protein: CASSQGAAGGPQETQYF.

The V gene is TRBV11-2, the J gene TRBJ2-3; 7 nucleotides agree with TRBD1. The CDR3 has 12 residues. The V gene end was trimmed by 5 bases and the J gene end by 6 bases; junction bases not matched to a gene: 2. Germline values: CDR1 SGHAT, CDR2 FQNNGV. The CDR3 DNA sequence: TGTGCCAGCAGCCCACAGGGGGATACGCAGTATTTT. It translates to CASSPQGDTQYF. The complete variable domain, with remaining parts taken from reference TRBV11-2 and TRBJ2-3, reads EAGVAQSPRYKIIEKRQSVAFWCNPISGHATLYWYQQILGQGPKLLIQFQNNGVVDDSQLPKDRFSAERLKGVDSTLKIQPAKLEDSAVYLCASSPQGDTQYFGPGTRLTVL.

V gene TRBV28 combines with J gene TRBJ1-2; D uncertain. Per germline, CDR1 MDHEN and CDR2 SYDVKM. The V end lost 3 bases, the J end lost 3 bases, and 11 bases lay between the germline ends. The CDR3 runs to 14 residues. The CDR3 DNA reads as TGTGCCAGCAGTTTGAGGCCCCGATACTATGGCTACACCTTC. This encodes CASSLRPRYYGYTF.

The rearrangement links TRBV19 to TRBJ2-1; D gene unclear. Deletions cut 4 bases from V and 4 bases from J, with 14 bases between. This CDR3 is 15 amino acids long. The germline gives CDR1 LNHDA, CDR2 SQIVND (reference sequence). The CDR3, as DNA: TGTGCCAGTAGTAGTGCCTGGGGTCTGTACAATGAGCAGTTCTTC. Residues: CASSSAWGLYNEQFF.

The chain employs TRBV5-1 and TRBJ1-1; 7 positions agree with TRBD1. Trimming removed 8 bases from V and 5 bases from J; junction bases left unmatched: 6. The CDR3 runs to 12 residues. Looked up from germline, CDR1 is SGHRS and CDR2 is YFSETQ. CDR3 loop: CASGTVNTEAFF. CDR3 nucleotide sequence: TGCGCCAGTGGGACAGTTAATACTGAAGCTTTCTTT.

The chain combines TRBV6-5 with TRBJ2-7, with TRBD1 matching 12 bases. The trim removed 2 bases at V and 6 bases at J, leaving 5 bases unmatched. Germline V gives CDR1 MNHEY, CDR2 SVGAGI. The CDR3 has 15 amino acids. The CDR3: CASSYGTGGNSEQYF. The CDR3 coding sequence is TGTGCCAGCAGTTACGGGACAGGGGGCAACTCCGAGCAGTACTTC.

The rearrangement links TRBV5-1 to TRBJ2-5; 7 bases agree with TRBD2. The V gene end was trimmed by 0 bases and the J gene end by 3 bases; junction bases not matched to a gene: 11. This CDR3 has 17 residues. Per the germline V gene, CDR1 is SGHRS and CDR2 is YFSETQ. The CDR3 reads CASSLDVGGLGKETQYF. CDR3 DNA sequence: TGCGCCAGCAGCTTGGACGTGGGAGGGTTGGGAAAAGAGACCCAGTACTTC.

The CDR3 DNA reads as TGTGCCAGCAGTTACCGCGGGGAGGGTGCGTACGAGCAGTACTTC. Protein sequence: CASSYRGEGAYEQYF. The chain combines TRBV6-6 with TRBJ2-7; 7 positions agree with TRBD2. The length of the CDR3 is 15 residues. CDR1 and CDR2 from the germline V gene are MNHNY and SVGAGI (reference sequence). V lost 2 bases, J lost 4 bases, and 8 bases stayed unmatched.

This clone was seen a single time. The DNA for the CDR3 is TGTGCCAGCAGTACTACTCGACTTGCCGATACGCAGTATTTT. Translating it yields CASSTTRLADTQYF. The chain has TRBV6-4 and TRBJ2-3; D is ambiguous. Trimming stripped 5 bases from V and 6 bases from J, with 15 bases between. This CDR3 has 14 residues. CDR1 and CDR2 (germline): MRHNA, SNTAGT.

This sequence joins TRBV5-1 and TRBJ1-1; no firm D call. The CDR3 consists of 14 residues. Germline values: CDR1 SGHRS, CDR2 YFSETQ. V was trimmed by 4 bases and J by 4 bases, leaving 14 bases between them. The CDR3 DNA is TGCGCCAGCAGCGTAGGTGCCCGGCCCACTGAAGCTTTCTTT. This encodes CASSVGARPTEAFF.

The V and J genes are TRBV2 and TRBJ1-1; D may be TRBD1 (5 bases). The V and J ends lost 3 bases and 5 bases respectively, with 13 bases between them. The length of the CDR3 is 14 residues. The germline CDR1 and CDR2 sequences are SNHLY and FYNNEI. CDR3 region: CASSDWQGGTEAFF. DNA of the CDR3: TGTGCCAGCAGTGACTGGCAGGGAGGGACTGAAGCTTTCTTT.

This chain uses TRBV4-1 with TRBJ1-5; a weak D match, TRBD1 (5 bases). This CDR3 is built from 16 residues. Germline V gives CDR1 MGHRA, CDR2 YSYEKL. Trimming took 3 bases from V and 1 from J, leaving 13 bases between them. The DNA for the CDR3 is TGCGCCAGCAGCCACCCCATGGGGCGAAGCAATCAGCCCCAGCATTTT. It is translated as CASSHPMGRSNQPQHF.

This clone was found once. In this CDR3 the conserved last residue, phenylalanine or tryptophan, is missing, so a read error is likely. CDR3 in amino acids: CASSSQRGEQYL. As DNA, the CDR3 is TGTGCCAGCAGTTCGCAAAGGGGCGAGCAGTACCTC. The rearrangement joins TRBV27 to TRBJ2-7; D is possibly TRBD1 (5 bases). The V gene lost 4 bases and the J gene lost 6 bases, with 10 bases spanning the gap. Germline CDR1 reads MNHEY; CDR2 reads SMNVEV (reference sequence). The CDR3 is 12 amino acids.

J is TRBJ2-5 and V is TRBV7-8; 7 nucleotides line up with TRBD2. This CDR3 has 17 residues. Germline V gives CDR1 SGHVS, CDR2 FQNEAQ. Trimming at V came to 0 bases and at J to 2 bases, leaving 9 bases not matched to a gene. In DNA form, the CDR3 reads TGTGCCAGCAGCTTAGCAGTGGCTAGCGGAGATCAAGAGACCCAGTACTTC. Translation gives CASSLAVASGDQETQYF. Based on the CDR3 plus reference TRBV7-8 and TRBJ2-5, the full variable domain is GAGVSQSPRYKVAKRGQDVALRCDPISGHVSLFWYQQALGQGPEFLTYFQNEAQLDKSGLPSDRFFAERPEGSVSTLKIQRTQQEDSAVYLCASSLAVASGDQETQYFGPGTRLLVL.

The V and J genes are TRBV19 and TRBJ1-5; D not resolved. The V gene lost 4 bases and the J gene lost 10 bases, with 14 bases spanning the gap. Germline V gene sequence: CDR1 LNHDA, CDR2 SQIVND (reference sequence). The CDR3 runs 13 residues. In DNA, the CDR3 is TGTGCCAGTAGTAAAGTAGGTCGGGGTCCCCAGCATTTT. This gives the protein CASSKVGRGPQHF.

V usage is TRBV7-3 and J usage is TRBJ2-2; unclear D gene. Germline-derived CDR1 and CDR2 are SGHTA and FQGTGA. The CDR3 contains 14 residues. The V and J ends lost 1 base and 1 base respectively, with 4 bases between them. CDR3 coding DNA: TGTGCCAGCAGCTTAAGGGAGAACACCGGGGAGCTGTTTTTT. Translated, it gives CASSLRENTGELFF.

This chain uses TRBV11-2 with TRBJ2-5, with no clear D. This CDR3 spans 14 amino acids. V lost 1 base, J lost 1 base, and 7 bases lay in between. Germline V gene data show CDR1 as SGHAT and CDR2 as FQNNGV. The CDR3 DNA sequence: TGTGCCAGCAGCTTAGCCACGTTCCAAGAGACCCAGTACTTC. Translating gives CASSLATFQETQYF.

This clone was found a few times. This sequence joins TRBV19 and TRBJ1-2; no reliable D call. V lost 3 bases, J lost 5 bases, and 7 bases lay in between. Germline-derived CDR1 and CDR2 are LNHDA and SQIVND (reference sequence). CDR3 size: 12 residues. CDR3 region: CASSMSGYGYTF. CDR3 nucleotide sequence: TGTGCCAGTAGTATGTCTGGATATGGCTACACCTTC.